The 10 T cell receptor beta chains below all came from one sample that was sequenced in a study of blood T cells in healthy people across ages. Alongside a J-beta primer mix, a sample-barcoded 5' primer served in a second PCR lasting about 7 to 11 cycles. A single record per CDR3 protein comes from TCRdb applying MiXCR to the 5' RACE reads. This sample yields about 1 million distinct CDR3 sequences, of which around 45% are seen a single time; 15% to 20% belongs to the top ten. Sequences were obtained from blood. These TCRs come from a woman aged 60-70 years in good health.

This clonotype was recorded a few times. This chain links TRBV10-3 with TRBJ1-2; D is undetermined. Germline values: CDR1 ENHRY, CDR2 SYGVKD. CDR3 length: 15 residues. Trimming cost V 3 bases and J 2 bases, with 13 bases left between them. CDR3 residues: CAISELADANYGYTF. The CDR3 coding sequence is TGTGCCATCAGTGAATTGGCAGACGCAAACTATGGCTACACCTTC.

This clonotype was detected a few times. The CDR3 bases are TGTGCCAGCAGCCAAGTCGCTAGCGGTGAGCAGTACTTC. Encoded protein: CASSQVASGEQYF. The chain employs TRBV14 and TRBJ2-7, with TRBD2 identical over 7 bases. The ends lost 1 base at V and 7 bases at J; junction bases unmatched: 4. The CDR3 runs to 13 residues. Germline V CDR1 and CDR2: SGHDN, FVKESK.

The chain couples TRBV5-6 to TRBJ2-7; D is unresolved. Germline assignment: CDR1 SGHDT and CDR2 YYEEEE. Trimming left V 0 bases short and J 3 bases short, with 10 bases between. This CDR3 comprises 14 residues. The CDR3 loop is CASSLVSDGYEQYF. CDR3 coding DNA: TGTGCCAGCAGCTTGGTTTCCGACGGCTACGAGCAGTACTTC.

In its sample, this clonotype was seen many times. CDR3 nucleotides: TGTGCCACTCAAGCGGGAGGGCCAGTTGAGCAGTACTTC. It translates to CATQAGGPVEQYF. This chain joins TRBV6-6 and TRBJ2-5, with 10 positions matching TRBD2. The length of the CDR3 is 13 residues. Looked up from germline, CDR1 is MNHNY and CDR2 is SVGAGI (reference sequence). Trimming at V came to 10 bases and at J to 11 bases, leaving 13 bases not matched to a gene.

The chain links TRBV27 to TRBJ1-2, with D perhaps TRBD1 (6 bases). The V end lost 1 base, the J end lost 2 bases, and 11 bases lay between the germline ends. The CDR3 covers 15 residues. Germline-derived CDR1 and CDR2 are MNHEY and SMNVEV (reference sequence). This CDR3 reads CASSLYAGANYGYTF. Written as DNA, the CDR3 is TGTGCCAGCAGTTTATATGCAGGGGCGAACTATGGCTACACCTTC.

The chain combines TRBV20-1 with TRBJ2-6; TRBD1 matches 10 bases. J gave up 2 bases and V 1 base, and 2 bases lay outside the gene matches. CDR3 length: 16 residues. CDR1 and CDR2 from the germline V gene are DFQATT and SNEGSKA (reference sequence). Written as DNA, the CDR3 is TGCAGTGCTAGAGGGGGGACAGGGGCTGGGGCCAACGTCCTGACTTTC. Protein sequence: CSARGGTGAGANVLTF.

V gene TRBV7-2 combines with J gene TRBJ2-5; unclear D gene. The CDR3 has 15 amino acids. Germline values: CDR1 SGHTA, CDR2 FQGNSA. The CDR3 bases are TGTGTCAACAGCTACCGCGGCGGCGACACAGAGACCCAGTACTTC. Amino acid sequence: CVNSYRGGDTETQYF. Drawing the rest from reference TRBV7-2 and TRBJ2-5, the complete variable domain is GAGVSQSPSNKVTEKGKDVELRCDPISGHTALYWYRQSLGQGLEFLIYFQGNSAPDKSGLPSDRFSAERTGGSVSTLTIQRTQQEDSAVYLCVNSYRGGDTETQYFGPGTRLLVL.

The chain has TRBV20-1 and TRBJ1-1; TRBD1 is a possible D gene (6 bases). Germline V CDR1 and CDR2: DFQATT, SNEGSKA (reference sequence). CDR3 length equals 11 residues. V was pared by 6 bases and J by 10 bases, with 15 bases between. CDR3 residues: CSAEGGARAFF. CDR3 DNA: TGCAGTGCCGAGGGGGGGGCGCGAGCTTTCTTT.

This clonotype was seen more than once but under ten times. The chain is built from TRBV4-2 and TRBJ2-1, with D hard to call. The germline V and J ends were trimmed by 0 bases and 13 bases, with 13 bases remaining between them. The germline V gene encodes CDR1 LGHNA and CDR2 YNFKEQ. The CDR3 contains 13 residues. The CDR3 region is CASSQEVEQIQFF. The CDR3 DNA reads as TGTGCCAGCAGCCAAGAGGTGGAGCAGATACAGTTCTTC.

This clonotype is a singleton in its sample. This chain uses TRBV5-1 with TRBJ2-1; 10 bases align to TRBD2. From germline, CDR1 is SGHRS and CDR2 YFSETQ. CDR3 length: 16 residues. V lost 4 bases, J lost 6 bases, and 10 bases stayed unmatched. The CDR3, as DNA: TGCGCCAGCAGCCCGACTCTAGCGGGAGAGTTCAATGAGCAGTTCTTC. Protein: CASSPTLAGEFNEQFF.